This T cell receptor (beta chain) emerged from a study of CD8 T cells in ankylosing spondylitis. Trimming stripped 8 bases from V and 4 bases from J, with 14 bases between. Per the germline V gene, CDR1 is DFQATT and CDR2 is SNEGSKA (reference sequence). The CDR3 is 13 residues long. TCRdb ran MiXCR on the 5' RACE reads and lists one entry per CDR3 protein. The profile shows just over 300,000 distinct CDR3 sequences, 20% of them singletons. This clonotype has more than one count but fewer than ten. This sequence originates from a female donor with ankylosing spondylitis or in good health (not recorded which). The chain carries TRBV20-1 and TRBJ2-2; D not certain. Sequenced material: blood, either unsorted or a sorted T cell fraction (not recorded which). The CDR3 here is CSPKQFGTGELFF. The CDR3 region has the DNA TGCAGTCCTAAGCAATTCGGCACCGGGGAGCTGTTTTTT.